This paragraph covers one T cell receptor (beta chain) sequence. Its target is unknown. Different DNA sequences within this sample yield the same CDR3. The entry originates in a study of beta chain features in type 1 diabetes. Deletions cut 0 bases from V and 2 bases from J, with 11 bases between. Per germline, CDR1 LNHNV and CDR2 YYDKDF (reference sequence). The CDR3 sequence is 15 residues long. Overall study findings and caveats: For cells with high TCR expression, cDNA sequencing could yield over-representation. Patients with Type 1 diabetes showed moderately but significantly shorter TCRB CDR3s in all four CD4+ subsets.

cDNA synthesis used the whole RNA isolate, giving expressed TCRB sequences. TCRdb's table, derived via immunoSEQ multiplex PCR, lists solely in-frame clones and lacks some. The repertoire holds roughly 350,000 clones, with 9.6% as singletons. CD45RO/CCR7/CD25/CD127/CD95/CD27 sorting isolated CD4+ naive, central memory, regulatory and stem cell-like memory cells. Purity exceeded 98% in all sorted populations. The sequence derives from a man aged 25-45 years with type 1 diabetes. Sequencing was done on a sample of central memory CD4+ T cells from blood. The chain is built from TRBV15 and TRBJ2-7; possibly TRBD2 for D (7 bases). The CDR3 loop reads CATSRDRGGPYEQYF. The CDR3, as DNA: TGTGCCACCAGCAGAGATAGGGGGGGGCCCTACGAGCAGTACTTC. Supplemented by reference TRBV15 and TRBJ2-7, the full variable domain reads DAMVIQNPRYQVTQFGKPVTLSCSQTLNHNVMYWYQQKSSQAPKLLFHYYDKDFNNEADTPDNFQSRRPNTSFCFLDIRSPGLGDTAMYLCATSRDRGGPYEQYFGPGTRLTVT.